The entry that follows covers one TCR beta chain sequence. Its antigen is currently unknown. As for time point: sample taken at primary tumor resection. Frozen PBMC, nontumor lung or tumor provided whole RNA, which was sequenced unsorted. The donors were more than 70 patients with non-small cell lung cancer that was early-stage and untreated. Each molecule of TCR cDNA was tagged with one unique molecular identifier. TCRdb processed the 5' RACE reads anew with MiXCR; each CDR3 protein has one entry. The table records around 45,000 distinct CDR3 sequences, about an eighth of them present only once. The sample belongs to a study of spatial heterogeneity in lung cancer. Study-wide background: Consistent detection of more beta-chain than alpha-chain sequences was observed.

Study-wide points: Compared with follow-up, resection was when ubiquitous expanded tumor TCRs appeared in blood more.

Sequencing used PBMCs, obtained at surgery. The receptor's source is a male donor with early-stage non-small cell lung cancer.

The CDR3 spells CSAFDTQTGEKLFF. CDR3 coding DNA: TGCAGTGCTTTCGACACCCAGACAGGGGAAAAACTGTTTTTT. The J gene is TRBJ1-4, the V gene TRBV20-1; 7 bases line up with TRBD1. Trimming took 5 bases from V and 8 from J; bases not matched to a gene: 11. The CDR3 spans 14 residues. Looked up from germline, CDR1 is DFQATT and CDR2 is SNEGSKA (reference sequence).